The 8 T cell receptor beta chains listed next were all sequenced from one sample in a study of cytomegalovirus exposure and HLA in healthy donors. The PCR contained 60 Vbeta and 13 Jbeta primers. Assay used: immunoSEQ multiplex PCR; TCRdb lists only in-frame clones, some missing. The table shows 70,000 to 100,000 clones, with about 84% occurring only once. The sequenced sample consisted of PBMCs. These receptors were obtained from a man in his late teens or twenties in good health and CMV-seronegative.

This clone was counted a few times. The chain links TRBV19 to TRBJ2-4, with 10 nucleotides matching TRBD2. This CDR3 has 14 amino acids. From germline, CDR1 is LNHDA and CDR2 SQIVND (reference sequence). J was trimmed by 5 bases and V by 2 bases; bases with no gene match: 0. The chain's CDR3 is CASSILAGENIQYF. Written as DNA, the CDR3 is TGTGCCAGTAGTATACTAGCGGGGGAAAACATTCAGTACTTC.

J is TRBJ1-5 and V is TRBV19; D gene uncertain. The CDR3 contains 15 residues. CDR1 LNHDA and CDR2 SQIVND come from the germline V gene (reference sequence). Trimming removed 6 bases at V and 0 bases at J, with 12 bases between. CDR3 sequence: CASSLGERSNQPQHF. The CDR3 bases are TGTGCCAGTAGCCTCGGGGAGCGTAGCAATCAGCCCCAGCATTTT.

This sequence joins TRBV7-8 and TRBJ1-2, with TRBD1 identical over 9 bases. Germline values: CDR1 SGHVS, CDR2 FQNEAQ. V was clipped by 1 base and J by 7 bases; unmatched bases: 4. This CDR3 contains 14 residues. CDR3 nucleotide sequence: TGTGCCAGCAGCTTAGAACAGGGGGCCTCTGGCTACACCTTC. Translated: CASSLEQGASGYTF.

This sequence joins TRBV19 and TRBJ1-5, with D uncertain. The length of the CDR3 is 15 residues. CDR1 and CDR2 from the germline V gene are LNHDA and SQIVND (reference sequence). The V and J ends lost 0 bases and 6 bases respectively, with 12 bases between them. CDR3 sequence (DNA): TGTGCCAGTAGTATAGATTCCGGGATAAGTCAGCCCCAGCATTTT. Its translation: CASSIDSGISQPQHF. Together with reference TRBV19 and TRBJ1-5, the CDR3 gives the full variable domain: DGGITQSPKYLFRKEGQNVTLSCEQNLNHDAMYWYRQDPGQGLRLIYYSQIVNDFQKGDIAEGYSVSREKKESFPLTVTSAQKNPTAFYLCASSIDSGISQPQHFGDGTRLSIL.

This clone has a single count. V is TRBV7-3 and J is TRBJ1-1; the D gene is possibly TRBD1 (5 bases). Deletions cut 4 bases from V and 7 bases from J, with 13 bases between. The CDR3 length is 13 residues. Germline V gene data show CDR1 as SGHTA and CDR2 as FQGTGA. The CDR3 nucleotides read TGTGCCAGCAGCTCCCAAGGGGCGTTTGAAGCTTTCTTT. This gives the protein CASSSQGAFEAFF.

This chain links TRBV7-9 with TRBJ2-7; the match to TRBD2 covers 11 bases. The V gene's germline CDR1 is SEHNR and CDR2 FQNEAQ (reference sequence). V was pared by 3 bases and J by 0 bases, with 4 bases of the junction left unmatched. The CDR3 consists of 16 residues. CDR3: CASSLSTSGVSYEQYF. The CDR3 coding sequence is TGTGCCAGCAGCTTGTCGACTAGCGGGGTCTCCTACGAGCAGTACTTC.

The J gene is TRBJ1-2, the V gene TRBV2; 7 positions agree with TRBD1. The CDR3 consists of 16 residues. The germline V gene has CDR1 SNHLY and CDR2 FYNNEI. V was clipped by 1 base and J by 7 bases; unmatched bases: 12. CDR3 amino acids: CASSEVVGGLRGGYTF. The CDR3 nucleotides read TGTGCCAGCAGTGAAGTGGTAGGGGGCCTTCGGGGTGGCTACACCTTC.

V is TRBV7-2 and J is TRBJ2-6; 7 positions agree with TRBD1. Trimming cost V 1 base and J 0 bases; bases outside gene matches: 6. Germline assignment: CDR1 SGHTA and CDR2 FQGNSA. The CDR3 spans 18 residues. For the CDR3, the DNA is TGTGCCAGCAGCTTAGTTGTCAGGGGGAGCTCTGGGGCCAACGTCCTGACTTTC. It codes for CASSLVVRGSSGANVLTF.